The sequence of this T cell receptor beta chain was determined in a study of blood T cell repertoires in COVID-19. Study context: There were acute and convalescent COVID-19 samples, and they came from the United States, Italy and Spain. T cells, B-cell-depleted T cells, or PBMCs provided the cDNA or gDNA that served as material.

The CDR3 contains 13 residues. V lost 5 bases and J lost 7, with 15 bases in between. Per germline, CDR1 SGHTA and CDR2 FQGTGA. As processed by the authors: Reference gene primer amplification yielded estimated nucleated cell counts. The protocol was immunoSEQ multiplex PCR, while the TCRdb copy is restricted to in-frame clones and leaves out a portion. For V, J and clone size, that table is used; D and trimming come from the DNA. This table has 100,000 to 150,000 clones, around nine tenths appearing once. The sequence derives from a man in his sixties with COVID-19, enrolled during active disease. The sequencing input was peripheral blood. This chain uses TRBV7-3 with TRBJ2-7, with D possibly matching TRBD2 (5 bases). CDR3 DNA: TGTGCCAGCAGCCCCTCCACGAGGAGGGAGCAGTACTTC. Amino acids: CASSPSTRREQYF. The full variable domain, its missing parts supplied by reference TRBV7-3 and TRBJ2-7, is GAGVSQTPSNKVTEKGKYVELRCDPISGHTALYWYRQSLGQGPEFLIYFQGTGAADDSGLPNDRFFAVRPEGSVSTLKIQRTERGDSAVYLCASSPSTRREQYFGPGTRLTVT.